This TCR beta chain is from a study of early T cells in non-severe SARS-CoV-2 infection. Regarding the study as a whole: In VDJdb matching, anti-spike CD8 responses were favored while private and CD4 specificities went missing.

This clonotype ranks as medium-sized. The antigen is unknown. Trimming took off 5 bases at V and 2 bases at J, with 24 bases between the two ends. The CDR3 contains 18 residues. CDR1 and CDR2 from the germline V gene are DFQATT and SNEGSKA (reference sequence). Separate cDNA molecules each had unique molecular identifiers attached to them. One entry per CDR3 protein results from TCRdb running MiXCR on the 5' RACE reads. Of under 20,000 distinct CDR3 sequences in the sample, around 5.1% are singletons; the top ten hold 6.5% to 8.5%. V and J are TRBV20-1 and TRBJ2-2; D perhaps matches TRBD2 (6 bases). Sequencing was carried out using whole blood. The TCR originated in an adult who was a healthcare worker with PCR-confirmed SARS-CoV-2 infection or an uninfected control (not recorded which). The CDR3 nucleotides read TGCAGTGCTGGAGGGTCCCCGGGGACCTCTATCAACACCGGGGAGCTGTTTTTT. Translating gives CSAGGSPGTSINTGELFF.